This TCR beta chain is drawn from a study of blood T cell repertoires in COVID-19. The CDR3 contains 15 residues. Trimming at V came to 4 bases and at J to 9 bases, leaving 7 bases not matched to a gene. The germline V gene encodes CDR1 SGHTA and CDR2 FQGNSA. Data came from immunoSEQ multiplex PCR; TCRdb stores just in-frame clones and leaves some out. The sample shows 75,000 to 100,000 clones, approximately 86% of them seen only once. The chain joins TRBV7-2 to TRBJ1-6; 9 bases line up with TRBD1. Source material: peripheral blood. The source is a man older than 75 with acute or convalescent COVID-19. Here the CDR3 reads CASSSPGTGISPLHF. The CDR3 DNA follows: TGTGCCAGCAGCTCCCCCGGGACAGGGATTTCACCCCTCCACTTT.